Reported below is one TCR beta chain. Time point denoted: new active TB diagnosis, blood taken before or within 7 days of starting treatment. Germline loops: CDR1 MNHNS, CDR2 SASEGT. The CDR3 length is 15 residues. V lost 6 bases and J lost 5; bases outside the gene matches: 10. These data come from a study of T cells in tuberculosis. Study as a whole: The T cells targeted glucose monomycolate, a mycobacterial lipid, via CD1B.

Sequenced by immunoSEQ multiplex PCR; TCRdb stores in-frame clones only, minus some. This table holds about 37,000 clones, 85% to 95% found once. This chain joins TRBV6-1 and TRBJ2-3, with 8 nucleotides matching TRBD1. The clonotype comes from an adult with tuberculosis. This specimen consisted of PBMCs, obtained at tuberculosis diagnosis. This chain's CDR3 is CASSEQGAHLDTQYF. CDR3 sequence (DNA): TGTGCCAGCAGCGAGCAGGGGGCGCATCTAGATACGCAGTATTTT.